A single sample is the source of the 23 T cell receptor beta chains below, sequenced in a study of CD8 T cells in ankylosing spondylitis. Findings and caveats of the study: What seemed typical of ankylosing spondylitis blood was a TCR beta motif built from eight highly homologous variants.

Each CDR3 protein is one row after TCRdb ran MiXCR on the 5' RACE reads. The sample shows about 800,000 distinct CDR3 sequences, about an eighth of them seen only once. Which antigens these TCRs recognize remains unknown. Sequencing was carried out using blood, either unsorted or a sorted T cell fraction (not recorded which). These receptor sequences come from a male donor with ankylosing spondylitis.

This clonotype was counted between two and nine times. The CDR3 region is CASSLGQGRSEKLFF. The CDR3 DNA is TGTGCCAGCAGCTTAGGACAGGGGAGGTCTGAAAAACTGTTTTTT. This chain links TRBV7-9 with TRBJ1-4; 8 nucleotides match TRBD1. The length of the CDR3 is 15 residues. Germline CDR1 SEHNR, CDR2 FQNEAQ (reference sequence). Germline trimming cut 1 base from V and 7 bases from J; bases unmatched to any gene: 5.

This chain uses TRBV4-1 with TRBJ2-7; D is possibly TRBD2 (5 bases). CDR1 is MGHRA and CDR2 is YSYEKL in the germline V gene. The V gene lost 5 bases and the J gene lost 0 bases, with 11 bases spanning the gap. The CDR3 contains 14 residues. CDR3 region: CASSYGLVSYEQYF. The CDR3 coding sequence is TGCGCCAGCAGCTACGGACTGGTCTCCTACGAGCAGTACTTC.

The chain has TRBV7-2 and TRBJ1-1; D is uncertain. The germline CDR1 and CDR2 sequences are SGHTA and FQGNSA. Trimming shortened V by 5 bases and J by 2 bases, and 18 bases separated the two germline ends. CDR3 length: 16 residues. CDR3 sequence (DNA): TGTGCCAGCAGCCACCGGGCGAGTACCGGAAACACTGAAGCTTTCTTT. This gives the protein CASSHRASTGNTEAFF.

The rearrangement uses TRBV12-3 or TRBV12-4 and TRBJ2-7; a weak D match, TRBD2 (6 bases). CDR3 length: 13 amino acids. Trimming took 3 bases from V and 6 from J, leaving 12 bases between them. In DNA, the CDR3 is TGTGCCAGCAGTTTGGGACGGAGGGTCGAGCAGTACTTC. Amino acids: CASSLGRRVEQYF.

The J gene is TRBJ2-1, the V gene TRBV7-9, with D possibly being TRBD2 (6 bases). The germline V gene has CDR1 SEHNR and CDR2 FQNEAQ (reference sequence). V lost 2 bases, J lost 15 bases, and 11 bases lay in between. The CDR3 runs to 11 residues. The CDR3 nucleotides read TGTGCCAGCAGCTTATTCGGGGGATGGTTCTTC. Its translation is CASSLFGGWFF.

This clonotype was detected only a few times. This sequence joins TRBV5-1 and TRBJ2-2; 9 bases agree with TRBD1. Germline lookup yields CDR1 SGHRS and CDR2 YFSETQ. The CDR3 length is 15 residues. V shed 5 bases, J shed 7 bases, and the junction held 9 bases outside the gene matches. CDR3 in DNA: TGCGCCAGCAGTCTTACAGGGGGCGCGTACGGGGAGCTGTTTTTT. It is translated as CASSLTGGAYGELFF.

The gene calls are TRBV20-1 and TRBJ1-4; 9 bases fit TRBD1. Germline values: CDR1 DFQATT, CDR2 SNEGSKA (reference sequence). V lost 8 bases and J lost 8; bases outside the gene matches: 9. CDR3 length: 13 residues. The CDR3 nucleotides are TGCAGTTTGAAACAGGGGGCCTCCGAAAAACTGTTTTTT. It yields the protein CSLKQGASEKLFF.

This clonotype was seen at least ten times. This chain connects TRBV20-1 to TRBJ2-3; 7 nucleotides match TRBD2. The CDR3 is 15 amino acids. Unmatched junction bases numbered 8, after V lost 5 bases and J lost 0 bases. Germline V gene lookup returns CDR1 DFQATT and CDR2 SNEGSKA (reference sequence). This CDR3 reads CSAPGSGDSTDTQYF. Here the CDR3 DNA reads TGCAGTGCTCCCGGGAGCGGGGATAGCACAGATACGCAGTATTTT.

V and J are TRBV10-2 and TRBJ1-2; a possible D gene is TRBD1 (5 bases). CDR3 length: 14 residues. Between the trimmed V and J ends, which lost 6 bases and 7 bases, there was a span of 18 bases. Germline V gives CDR1 WSHSY, CDR2 SAAADI. CDR3 loop: CASRETAGTGGYTF. Written as DNA, the CDR3 is TGCGCCAGCAGAGAAACCGCAGGGACGGGTGGCTACACCTTC.

The CDR3 region is CSVTGVVNYGYTF. DNA for the CDR3: TGCAGCGTTACAGGGGTGGTTAACTATGGCTACACCTTC. This sequence joins TRBV29-1 and TRBJ1-2; 7 bases fit TRBD1. V shed 5 bases, J shed 1 base, and the junction held 4 bases outside the gene matches. The CDR3 contains 13 residues. CDR1 is SQVTM and CDR2 is ANQGSEA in the germline V gene. The entire variable domain, with the rest obtained from reference TRBV29-1 and TRBJ1-2, is as follows: SAVISQKPSRDICQRGTSLTIQCQVDSQVTMMFWYRQQPGQSLTLIATANQGSEATYESGFVIDKFPISRPNLTFSTLTVSNMSPEDSSIYLCSVTGVVNYGYTFGSGTRLTVV.

This clonotype was seen repeatedly, ten times or more. The rearrangement uses TRBV7-9 and TRBJ2-1; D unresolved. Germline-derived CDR1 and CDR2 are SEHNR and FQNEAQ (reference sequence). Trimming shortened V by 5 bases and J by 7 bases, and 6 bases separated the two germline ends. CDR3 length equals 11 residues. CDR3 coding DNA: TGTGCCAGCAGCCTAGAGAATGAGCAGTTCTTC. It translates to CASSLENEQFF.

This sequence joins TRBV7-2 and TRBJ2-6; D remains ambiguous. Trimming cost V 7 bases and J 7 bases, with 11 bases left between them. The CDR3 spans 13 residues. Germline V gives CDR1 SGHTA, CDR2 FQGNSA. In DNA, the CDR3 is TGTGCCAGCAACGAGGAGCCAGCCAACGTCCTGACTTTC. Its protein is CASNEEPANVLTF.

This rearrangement joins TRBV5-1 to TRBJ2-5; 7 nucleotides agree with TRBD2. The germline V gene has CDR1 SGHRS and CDR2 YFSETQ. The CDR3 consists of 14 residues. Trimming at V came to 7 bases and at J to 7 bases, leaving 13 bases not matched to a gene. The chain's CDR3 is CASCNVQASGTQYF. For the CDR3, the DNA is TGCGCCAGCTGCAATGTACAGGCTAGCGGGACCCAGTACTTC. Looking up the rest from reference TRBV5-1 and TRBJ2-5 gives the full variable domain: KAGVTQTPRYLIKTRGQQVTLSCSPISGHRSVSWYQQTPGQGLQFLFEYFSETQRNKGNFPGRFSGRQFSNSRSEMNVSTLELGDSALYLCASCNVQASGTQYFGPGTRLLVL.

Many counts were recorded for this clonotype. The V and J genes are TRBV20-1 and TRBJ2-3; 7 bases line up with TRBD1. CDR3 length: 14 residues. Germline V lookup: CDR1 DFQATT, CDR2 SNEGSKA (reference sequence). The J segment lost 2 bases and the V segment lost 5 bases, leaving 7 bases of the junction unmatched. The chain's CDR3 is CSALRDSLTDTQYF. The CDR3 nucleotides are TGCAGTGCTCTCCGGGACAGCCTCACAGATACGCAGTATTTT.

The chain has TRBV2 and TRBJ2-7; a possible D gene is TRBD1 (6 bases). This CDR3 is built from 13 residues. Germline CDR1 is SNHLY and CDR2 is FYNNEI. The ends were cut back, 8 bases at V and 2 bases at J, with 13 bases in the middle. CDR3 DNA sequence: TGTGCCAGCGCAGCTCAGGGGACCTACGAGCAGTACTTC. Protein sequence: CASAAQGTYEQYF.

There are a few counts of this clonotype. This sequence joins TRBV9 and TRBJ2-7; 7 nucleotides align to TRBD1. Germline CDR1 reads SGDLS; CDR2 reads YYNGEE. The ends lost 0 bases at V and 4 bases at J; junction bases unmatched: 10. The CDR3 spans 16 residues. CDR3 residues: CASSVGMWDSGYEQYF. The CDR3 nucleotides read TGTGCCAGCAGCGTAGGGATGTGGGACAGTGGATACGAGCAGTACTTC.

This chain links TRBV20-1 with TRBJ1-2, with TRBD1 identical over 7 bases. The V gene's germline CDR1 is DFQATT and CDR2 SNEGSKA (reference sequence). The CDR3 covers 11 residues. CDR3 in amino acids: CSQQGSYGYTF. Here the CDR3 DNA reads TGCAGCCAACAGGGGTCTTATGGCTACACCTTC.

Many counts were recorded for this clonotype. In DNA form, the CDR3 reads TGTGCCACCTATATTGGGACGGCGCTCTCTAACGAGCAGTACTTC. Protein product: CATYIGTALSNEQYF. The rearrangement uses TRBV24-1 and TRBJ2-7, with D possibly being TRBD1 or TRBD2 (5 bases each). Germline-derived CDR1 and CDR2 are KGHDR and SFDVKD. The CDR3 sequence is 15 residues long. Trimming removed 9 bases at V and 5 bases at J, with 22 bases between.

This clonotype was seen a few times. V usage is TRBV20-1 and J usage is TRBJ2-1, with unresolved D. The germline V gene encodes CDR1 DFQATT and CDR2 SNEGSKA (reference sequence). There are 13 residues in the CDR3. Trimming took 6 bases from V and 3 from J, leaving 12 bases between them. CDR3 nucleotides: TGCAGTGCAGTGGCGAGAATCTACAATGAGCAGTTCTTC. Its protein product is CSAVARIYNEQFF.

Only a few counts were recorded for this clonotype. DNA of the CDR3: TGTGCCACCAGTGTCGGGGGGGGGACGGCTTCCTACAATGAGCAGTTCTTC. Amino acids: CATSVGGGTASYNEQFF. The V gene is TRBV24-1, the J gene TRBJ2-1; 8 bases are a match to TRBD2. With 5 bases clipped from V and 1 base from J, the junction kept 9 bases outside the gene matches. Looked up from germline, CDR1 is KGHDR and CDR2 is SFDVKD. The CDR3 runs to 17 residues.

V and J are TRBV15 and TRBJ1-2; TRBD1 is a possible D gene (5 bases). The CDR3 loop spans 12 amino acids. Germline V CDR1 and CDR2: LNHNV, YYDKDF (reference sequence). The V and J ends lost 3 bases and 7 bases respectively, with 9 bases between them. The CDR3 DNA reads TGTGCCACCAGCAGTCTGAGGGGTGGCTACACCTTC. This codes for CATSSLRGGYTF.

The chain has TRBV20-1 and TRBJ2-3; D is undetermined. The germline V gene encodes CDR1 DFQATT and CDR2 SNEGSKA (reference sequence). This CDR3 region has 13 residues. CDR3 protein: CSPKDPSTDTQYF. The CDR3, as DNA: TGCAGCCCGAAGGACCCGAGCACAGATACGCAGTATTTT.

The V gene is TRBV20-1, the J gene TRBJ2-1, with a weak D call TRBD2 (5 bases). V was trimmed by 3 bases and J by 4 bases, leaving 19 bases between them. The CDR3 has 16 amino acids. Germline-derived CDR1 and CDR2 are DFQATT and SNEGSKA (reference sequence). The CDR3 sequence: CSARMSLVSGYNEQFF. CDR3 coding DNA: TGCAGTGCTAGGATGAGTCTAGTGTCGGGGTACAATGAGCAGTTCTTC.